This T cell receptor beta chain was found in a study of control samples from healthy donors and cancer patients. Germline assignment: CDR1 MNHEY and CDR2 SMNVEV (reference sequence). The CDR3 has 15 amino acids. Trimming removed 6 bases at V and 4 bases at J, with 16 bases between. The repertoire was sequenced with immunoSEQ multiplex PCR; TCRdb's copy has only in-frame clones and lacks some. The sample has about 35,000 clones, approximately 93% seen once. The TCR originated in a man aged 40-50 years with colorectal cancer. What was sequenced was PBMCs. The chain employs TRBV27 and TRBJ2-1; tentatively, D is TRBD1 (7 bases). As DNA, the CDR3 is TGTGCCAGCAGACTGGCGGGACAGCGTTACAATGAGCAGTTCTTC. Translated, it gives CASRLAGQRYNEQFF.